What follows are 8 T cell receptor beta chains derived from one specimen sequenced in a study of human T cells and chemical hapten exposure. One entry per CDR3 protein results from TCRdb running MiXCR on the RACE reads. Of tens of thousands of distinct CDR3 sequences detected, roughly 10% appear once; the ten largest clones hold approximately 2.3%. Specified time point: patch test 2, 6 weeks after DPC sensitization. Documented treatment: therapeutic diphenylcyclopropenone sensitization with weekly scalp DPC. Material: whole blood, obtained in connection with sensitization to the hapten diphenylcyclopropenone (DPC). Every receptor here comes from a woman aged 30 to 39 with alopecia areata. Some clones in this sample may be carry-over from other donors' samples.

The sample holds one count of this clonotype. The chain combines TRBV29-1 with TRBJ1-1, with D hard to call. This CDR3 is 12 amino acids long. Deletions cut 7 bases from V and 3 bases from J, with 12 bases between. CDR1 SQVTM and CDR2 ANQGSEA come from the germline V gene. The CDR3 loop is CSGWAVDTEAFF. CDR3 in DNA: TGCAGCGGATGGGCAGTCGACACTGAAGCTTTCTTT.

This clonotype was seen a few times. This chain links TRBV3-1 with TRBJ2-1; 9 bases align to TRBD1. The CDR3 loop spans 16 amino acids. V was clipped by 1 base and J by 9 bases; unmatched bases: 10. CDR1 LGHDT and CDR2 YNNKEL come from the germline V gene (reference sequence). The CDR3 spells CASSQAGGTGRGEQFF. CDR3 DNA sequence: TGTGCCAGCAGCCAAGCGGGCGGGACAGGGAGAGGTGAGCAGTTCTTC.

Many counts were recorded for this clonotype. The chain recombines TRBV5-1 with TRBJ2-7, with 10 bases fitting TRBD1. The V and J ends lost 3 bases and 3 bases, in that order; junction bases with no gene match: 3. The CDR3 runs 14 residues. Germline CDR1 and CDR2: SGHRS and YFSETQ. For the CDR3, the DNA is TGCGCCAGCAGCTCGACAGGGGGCCGCTACGAGCAGTACTTC. This translates into CASSSTGGRYEQYF. The variable domain in full, with the rest retrieved from reference TRBV5-1 and TRBJ2-7, is KAGVTQTPRYLIKTRGQQVTLSCSPISGHRSVSWYQQTPGQGLQFLFEYFSETQRNKGNFPGRFSGRQFSNSRSEMNVSTLELGDSALYLCASSSTGGRYEQYFGPGTRLTVT.

Ten or more counts support this clonotype. CDR3 nucleotide sequence: TGTGCCAGCAGTGGTGGGACAGGGCGTGAGCAGTTCTTC. Translation gives CASSGGTGREQFF. The chain is built from TRBV12-3 or TRBV12-4 and TRBJ2-1; 9 nucleotides agree with TRBD1. The CDR3 contains 13 residues. Unmatched junction bases numbered 5, after V lost 5 bases and J lost 9 bases.

By proportion, this clonotype is medium-sized (0.01 to 0.1%). The chain combines TRBV6-2 or TRBV6-3 with TRBJ2-5; 7 positions agree with TRBD1. Losses at the gene ends were 11 bases for V and 0 bases for J; bases not matched to a gene: 24. In germline, CDR1 is MNHEY, CDR2 SVGEGT. This CDR3 has 19 residues. In DNA, the CDR3 is TGTGCCCGGAAAAAGTGGGGGCTCGAGGGGGCTATCGACCAAGAGACCCAGTACTTC. It is translated as CARKKWGLEGAIDQETQYF.

This clonotype was observed many times. V usage is TRBV12-3 or TRBV12-4 and J usage is TRBJ1-5; 7 bases line up with TRBD1. Trimming took 7 bases from V and 0 from J; bases not matched to a gene: 6. This CDR3 is 15 amino acids long. In nucleotides, the CDR3 is TGTGCCAGCACCCCGACAGGGAGTAGCAATCAGCCCCAGCATTTT. Amino acid sequence: CASTPTGSSNQPQHF.

In this sample, this clonotype turned up a few times. The J gene is TRBJ2-2, the V gene TRBV6-2 or TRBV6-3, with TRBD2 matching over 9 bases. V lost 0 bases, J lost 1 base, and 3 bases stayed unmatched. Germline V gene lookup returns CDR1 MNHEY and CDR2 SVGEGT. This CDR3 has 17 amino acids. In DNA form, the CDR3 reads TGTGCCAGCAGTTACTCTGAGACTAGCGGGAACACCGGGGAGCTGTTTTTT. Encoded protein: CASSYSETSGNTGELFF.

The CDR3 DNA follows: TGTGCCAGCAGCCAAGCGACAGCGACCTACGAGCAGTACTTC. Encoded protein: CASSQATATYEQYF. The V call is TRBV3-1, the J call TRBJ2-7, with a tentative D call TRBD1 (5 bases). From germline, CDR1 is LGHDT and CDR2 YNNKEL (reference sequence). The CDR3 length is 14 residues. Between the trimmed V and J ends, which lost 1 base and 2 bases, there was a span of 9 bases.